The 29 T cell receptor beta chains in this list originate from one sample, sequenced in a study of blood T cell repertoires in COVID-19. The method was immunoSEQ multiplex PCR; TCRdb's version includes in-frame clones alone and lacks a portion of them. The table shows some 110,000 clones, with 80% to 90% occurring only once. The sample comprised peripheral blood. The receptor set was obtained from a man aged 55 to 70 with acute or convalescent COVID-19.

The rearrangement joins TRBV7-9 to TRBJ1-2, with TRBD1 matching 7 bases. The trim removed 4 bases at V and 2 bases at J, leaving 1 base unmatched. The germline CDR1 and CDR2 sequences are SEHNR and FQNEAQ (reference sequence). The CDR3 loop spans 13 amino acids. The CDR3 nucleotides read TGTGCCAGCAGCTCACAGGGGAACTATGGCTACACCTTC. It encodes CASSSQGNYGYTF.

The chain is built from TRBV5-6 and TRBJ2-2, with a tentative D call TRBD1 (5 bases). The CDR3 loop spans 15 amino acids. The germline CDR1 and CDR2 sequences are SGHDT and YYEEEE. The V end lost 1 base, the J end lost 5 bases, and 12 bases lay between the germline ends. In DNA, the CDR3 is TGTGCCAGCAGCTTGCCAGGGATAATGACCGGGGAGCTGTTTTTT. Its protein product is CASSLPGIMTGELFF.

The rearrangement uses TRBV19 and TRBJ1-5, with D maybe TRBD1 (5 bases). This CDR3 spans 13 amino acids. CDR1 is LNHDA, CDR2 SQIVND, per germline (reference sequence). The ends were cut back, 6 bases at V and 4 bases at J, with 10 bases in the middle. The chain's CDR3 is CASSPGINQPQHF. CDR3 nucleotide sequence: TGTGCCAGTAGCCCAGGGATTAATCAGCCCCAGCATTTT.

J is TRBJ1-1 and V is TRBV7-9; 9 nucleotides align to TRBD1. V shed 1 base and J 9 bases; nucleotides not matched to a gene: 6. CDR3 size: 14 residues. In germline, CDR1 is SEHNR, CDR2 FQNEAQ (reference sequence). The CDR3 DNA follows: TGTGCCAGCAGCTTAGAGGGGACAGGGAGTAAAGCTTTCTTT. Translated, it gives CASSLEGTGSKAFF.

Only one count was recorded for this clone. CDR3 residues: CASSFLDSSGNTIYF. CDR3 in DNA: TGTGCCAGCAGTTTTCTGGACAGCTCTGGAAACACCATATATTTT. The V call is TRBV6-5, the J call TRBJ1-3, with D possibly being TRBD1 (6 bases). Germline V lookup: CDR1 MNHEY, CDR2 SVGAGI. The CDR3 loop spans 15 amino acids. V was pared by 4 bases and J by 0 bases, with 10 bases between.

CDR3 amino acids: CASSPWDRAETPQHF. Here the CDR3 DNA reads TGTGCCAGCAGCCCCTGGGACAGGGCCGAAACGCCCCAGCATTTT. The J gene is TRBJ1-5, the V gene TRBV7-2; 9 nucleotides align to TRBD1. Germline V gene data show CDR1 as SGHTA and CDR2 as FQGNSA. V shed 5 bases, J shed 9 bases, and the junction held 11 bases outside the gene matches. CDR3 length: 15 residues. The full variable domain, its missing parts supplied by reference TRBV7-2 and TRBJ1-5, is GAGVSQSPSNKVTEKGKDVELRCDPISGHTALYWYRQSLGQGLEFLIYFQGNSAPDKSGLPSDRFSAERTGGSVSTLTIQRTQQEDSAVYLCASSPWDRAETPQHFGDGTRLSIL.

V is TRBV6-1 and J is TRBJ2-6; unclear D gene. Trimming took off 1 base at V and 0 bases at J, with 7 bases between the two ends. The CDR3 contains 16 residues. Germline lookup yields CDR1 MNHNS and CDR2 SASEGT. The CDR3 loop is CASSEVYFSGANVLTF. DNA for the CDR3: TGTGCCAGCAGTGAAGTTTACTTCTCTGGGGCCAACGTCCTGACTTTC.

This chain joins TRBV2 and TRBJ1-5, with 8 bases identical to TRBD1. The germline CDR1 and CDR2 sequences are SNHLY and FYNNEI. This CDR3 region has 15 residues. The V and J ends lost 2 bases and 5 bases, in that order; junction bases with no gene match: 5. CDR3 loop: CASSENRGADQPQHF. The CDR3 bases are TGTGCCAGCAGTGAAAACAGGGGGGCAGATCAGCCCCAGCATTTT.

This clone was counted between two and nine times. The V call is TRBV3-1 (or the pseudogene TRBV3-2), the J call TRBJ1-2, with TRBD1 as a possible D gene (5 bases). V was trimmed by 0 bases and J by 4 bases, leaving 6 bases between them. The CDR3 extends over 13 amino acids. Germline V gene sequence: CDR1 LGHDT, CDR2 YNNKEL (reference sequence). The CDR3 DNA sequence: TGTGCCAGCAGCCAAGAACAGGTCTATGGCTACACCTTC. Protein sequence: CASSQEQVYGYTF.

V is TRBV12-5 and J is TRBJ2-5; the match to TRBD1 covers 8 bases. V was clipped by 6 bases and J by 4 bases; unmatched bases: 7. This CDR3 comprises 14 residues. CDR1 and CDR2 from the germline V gene are LGHNT and FRNRAP. The CDR3 region has the DNA TGTGCTAGTGGAACTGGACAGGGAGGAGAGACCCAGTACTTC. It translates to CASGTGQGGETQYF.

The chain joins TRBV27 to TRBJ2-1; 7 bases fit TRBD2. V dropped 0 bases and J dropped 8; count of bases not matched to a gene: 7. The CDR3 covers 15 residues. Germline CDR1 reads MNHEY; CDR2 reads SMNVEV (reference sequence). This CDR3 reads CASSLSSSGRHEQFF. CDR3 bases: TGTGCCAGCAGTTTATCTTCTAGCGGTAGGCATGAGCAGTTCTTC.

As regards this clone: Germline is not matched at one junction end, which may reflect a read error. The chain uses TRBV4-3 and TRBJ2-1, with 9 bases identical to TRBD2. The germline V gene has CDR1 LGHNA and CDR2 YSLEER. This CDR3 spans 19 amino acids. This CDR3 is CARSRLRAGGPSVYNEQFF. CDR3 nucleotides: TGCGCCCGCAGCCGACTCAGGGCGGGAGGGCCGAGTGTGTACAATGAGCAGTTCTTC.

This chain connects TRBV6-5 to TRBJ1-1; no clear D gene. Between the trimmed V and J ends, which lost 5 bases and 10 bases, there was a span of 14 bases. The CDR3 consists of 12 residues. Germline V lookup: CDR1 MNHEY, CDR2 SVGAGI. The CDR3 bases are TGTGCCAGCAGTCCTGACTATCGGGTAGCTTTCTTT. Translation gives CASSPDYRVAFF.

The chain couples TRBV28 to TRBJ2-1, with 11 bases aligning to TRBD2. CDR3 length: 16 amino acids. With V trimmed by 5 bases and J by 13 bases, 16 bases remained unmatched. Germline V gene data show CDR1 as MDHEN and CDR2 as SYDVKM. CDR3 amino acids: CASSASTSGGGMAQFF. CDR3 nucleotides: TGTGCCAGCAGTGCCTCAACTAGCGGGGGTGGGATGGCCCAGTTCTTC.

This clone was observed at least ten times. This chain links TRBV12-5 with TRBJ2-1; the match to TRBD1 covers 11 bases. Per germline, CDR1 LGHNT and CDR2 FRNRAP. CDR3 length: 17 residues. V lost 1 base to trimming and J lost 2 bases; unmatched junction nucleotides: 4. The CDR3 region is CASGLAGQGAAYNEQFF. CDR3 bases: TGTGCTAGTGGTTTGGCAGGACAGGGGGCTGCCTACAATGAGCAGTTCTTC.

V gene TRBV6-5 combines with J gene TRBJ1-2, with D possibly being TRBD1 (6 bases). Germline V gene sequence: CDR1 MNHEY, CDR2 SVGAGI. V was trimmed by 8 bases and J by 4 bases, leaving 20 bases between them. There are 15 residues in the CDR3. The CDR3 DNA reads TGTGCCAGCTATAGGACAGAATACCGATTCTATGGCTACACCTTC. Encoded protein: CASYRTEYRFYGYTF.

A few counts support this clone. Compared with germline, one end of the junction differs, possibly owing to a read error. The rearrangement uses TRBV5-6 and TRBJ1-2; D call uncertain. The CDR3 extends over 13 amino acids. Germline V lookup: CDR1 SGHDT, CDR2 YYEEEE. The CDR3 here is CASSFLSNDGYTF. CDR3 DNA sequence: TGTGCCAGCAGCTTTCTCTCTAACGATGGCTACACCTTC.

The chain uses TRBV5-1 and TRBJ1-1; 9 positions agree with TRBD1. CDR1 is SGHRS and CDR2 is YFSETQ in the germline V gene. The CDR3 totals 13 residues. Losses at the gene ends were 1 base for V and 7 bases for J; bases not matched to a gene: 2. CDR3 in DNA: TGCGCCAGCAGCTTGTCGGGACAGGGTGAAGCTTTCTTT. Its translation: CASSLSGQGEAFF. Based on the CDR3 plus reference TRBV5-1 and TRBJ1-1, the full variable domain is KAGVTQTPRYLIKTRGQQVTLSCSPISGHRSVSWYQQTPGQGLQFLFEYFSETQRNKGNFPGRFSGRQFSNSRSEMNVSTLELGDSALYLCASSLSGQGEAFFGQGTRLTVV.

The chain combines TRBV6-1 with TRBJ1-2, with TRBD1 as a possible D gene (6 bases). The germline V gene has CDR1 MNHNS and CDR2 SASEGT. The CDR3 sequence is 12 residues long. Trimming removed 3 bases at V and 5 bases at J, with 7 bases between. The CDR3 loop is CASSDTGYGYTF. CDR3 DNA: TGTGCCAGCAGTGACACAGGGTATGGCTACACCTTC.

This clone turned up a few times. The chain carries TRBV29-1 and TRBJ2-7; possibly TRBD1 for D (6 bases). V lost 6 bases and J 3 bases, leaving 18 bases between the germline ends. The CDR3 has 14 residues. Looked up from germline, CDR1 is SQVTM and CDR2 is ANQGSEA. The CDR3 DNA follows: TGCAGCGTCTCCGCCGGCGGACAGATCTACGAGCAGTACTTC. Translating it yields CSVSAGGQIYEQYF.

In this sample, this clone turned up a few times. The CDR3 protein is CASSKNGLGEQYF. In DNA, the CDR3 is TGCGCCAGCAGTAAGAACGGGTTGGGCGAGCAGTACTTC. The chain is built from TRBV5-1 and TRBJ2-7; unclear D gene. This CDR3 has 13 residues. The germline gives CDR1 SGHRS, CDR2 YFSETQ. Between the trimmed V and J ends, which lost 5 bases and 6 bases, there was a span of 15 bases.

The V and J genes are TRBV7-2 and TRBJ2-6, with a possible D match to TRBD1 (6 bases). Per germline, CDR1 SGHTA and CDR2 FQGNSA. The CDR3 is 15 amino acids. V dropped 1 base and J dropped 4 bases, with 8 bases sitting between them. The CDR3 region has the DNA TGTGCCAGCAGCTTAGAGGGGGTCGGGGCCAACGTCCTGACTTTC. It translates to CASSLEGVGANVLTF.

This chain uses TRBV7-2 with TRBJ2-5; D is possibly TRBD1 (6 bases). Trimming removed 5 bases at V and 12 bases at J, with 22 bases between. This CDR3 region has 14 residues. Looked up from germline, CDR1 is SGHTA and CDR2 is FQGNSA. The CDR3 spells CASSADSPSGTKYF. CDR3 bases: TGTGCCAGCAGCGCCGACAGCCCATCCGGGACAAAGTACTTC.

The V and J genes are TRBV12-3 or TRBV12-4 and TRBJ2-5; 10 nucleotides align to TRBD2. The CDR3 is made up of 13 amino acids. Losses at the gene ends were 6 bases for V and 4 bases for J; bases not matched to a gene: 2. The CDR3 loop is CASRSGRVETQYF. The CDR3 nucleotides are TGTGCCAGCAGGAGCGGGAGGGTAGAGACCCAGTACTTC.

V and J are TRBV3-1 (or the pseudogene TRBV3-2) and TRBJ1-5; 7 bases agree with TRBD1. Germline V gene sequence: CDR1 LGHDT, CDR2 YNNKEL (reference sequence). The CDR3 spans 13 residues. After removal of 4 bases from V and 10 bases from J, the junction contained 7 bases not matched to a gene. This chain's CDR3 is CASSRDSTTPQHF. The CDR3 bases are TGTGCCAGCAGCCGGGACAGTACAACTCCCCAGCATTTT.

This chain joins TRBV9 and TRBJ2-1; 11 positions agree with TRBD2. This CDR3 comprises 15 residues. With V trimmed by 5 bases and J by 7 bases, 8 bases remained unmatched. Germline V gene lookup returns CDR1 SGDLS and CDR2 YYNGEE. The CDR3, as DNA: TGTGCCAGCAGTAGCGGGAGGGCCTTTATAAATGAGCAGTTCTTC. Residues: CASSSGRAFINEQFF.

This sequence joins TRBV15 and TRBJ2-3; unclear D gene. CDR1 is LNHNV, CDR2 YYDKDF, per germline (reference sequence). V lost 2 bases, J lost 5 bases, and 11 bases lay in between. The CDR3 runs to 14 residues. In nucleotides, the CDR3 is TGTGCCACCAGCAGACCAGTGGGCAAAGATACGCAGTATTTT. Residues: CATSRPVGKDTQYF.

This clone was picked up a small number of times. The rearrangement uses TRBV2 and TRBJ1-2; D remains ambiguous. The V gene lost 4 bases and the J gene lost 1 base, with 4 bases spanning the gap. Germline loops: CDR1 SNHLY, CDR2 FYNNEI. The CDR3 is 12 residues long. CDR3 loop: CASSAGNYGYTF. CDR3 DNA sequence: TGTGCCAGCAGTGCCGGTAACTATGGCTACACCTTC.

The chain couples TRBV30 to TRBJ1-4; perhaps TRBD1 as D (6 bases). The V and J ends lost 3 bases and 0 bases respectively, with 11 bases between them. The CDR3 consists of 15 residues. Looked up from germline, CDR1 is GTSNPN and CDR2 is SVGIG (reference sequence). The CDR3 nucleotides are TGTGCCTGGAGAAAGACAGGTACAACTAATGAAAAACTGTTTTTT. Translating it yields CAWRKTGTTNEKLFF.